This TCR beta chain originates from a study of blood T cell repertoires in COVID-19. Across the study: PBMCs, B-cell-depleted T cells, or T cells were the source of the cDNA or gDNA that made up the material.

Original data processing: Reference gene primer amplification gave nucleated cell count estimates. Clones were read by immunoSEQ multiplex PCR, and TCRdb kept only the in-frame ones, dropping some. V and J calls plus clone size are reproduced from that table; the DNA served to infer D and trimming. Among under 250,000 clones listed, approximately 84% were seen once. V was clipped by 4 bases and J by 12 bases; unmatched bases: 16. Germline lookup yields CDR1 SQVTM and CDR2 ANQGSEA. CDR3 length: 15 residues. This rearrangement joins TRBV29-1 to TRBJ2-1; 9 bases agree with TRBD2. The sequence came from a man in his forties or fifties with COVID-19, enrolled during active disease. Material for sequencing was peripheral blood. The CDR3 reads CSVVRLAGIYYRQFF. In DNA, the CDR3 is TGCAGCGTTGTTCGCCTAGCGGGAATTTACTATCGGCAGTTCTTC.